This T cell receptor (beta chain) stems from a study of identical twins. General study results and limits: Where beta out-of-frame sequences were concerned, excess twin sharing was weaker. Zero-insertion analyses were open to partial confounding by invariant MAIT and iNKT cells.

CDR3 length: 14 amino acids. Germline CDR1 is SGHTA and CDR2 is FQGNSA. TCRdb re-called the 5' RACE reads through MiXCR, storing one row per CDR3 protein. The table has 1,800,000 or so distinct CDR3 sequences, less than 40% seen once. Every one of the donors was a healthy Caucasian. Points on this clonotype: The target antigen is unknown. The germline gene is not matched at one end of the junction; a read error may be the cause.

The chain recombines TRBV7-2 with TRBJ2-7; 7 positions agree with TRBD1. This TCR came from a newborn girl in good health. The sequenced material came from cord blood. The CDR3 sequence: CVSSPLGQTYEQYF. DNA for the CDR3: TGTGTCAGCAGCCCGTTGGGACAGACCTACGAGCAGTACTTC. The full variable domain, with the rest looked up from reference TRBV7-2 and TRBJ2-7, is GAGVSQSPSNKVTEKGKDVELRCDPISGHTALYWYRQSLGQGLEFLIYFQGNSAPDKSGLPSDRFSAERTGGSVSTLTIQRTQQEDSAVYLCVSSPLGQTYEQYFGPGTRLTVT.